The source of this T cell receptor (beta chain) is a study of blood T cells in healthy people across ages. General study results and limits: Relative to aged donors, long-lived donors carried more naive CD4+ cells and displayed higher diversity.

With regard to this clonotype: The antigen remains undetermined.

With a J-beta primer mix and a sample-barcoded 5' primer, a second PCR ran roughly 6 to 11 cycles. Paired-end reads containing CDR3 totaled no fewer than 2.5 million for each sample. Using its own MiXCR run on the 5' RACE reads, TCRdb lists one record per CDR3 protein. The sample shows about a million distinct CDR3 sequences, 35% to 40% of them seen only once. CDR3 size: 16 residues. V was cut by 7 bases and J by 11 bases, with 25 bases left in between. The germline CDR1 and CDR2 sequences are SGDLS and YYNGEE. Sample: blood. The chain employs TRBV9 and TRBJ1-6, with D possibly matching TRBD1 (5 bases). This clonotype was obtained from a man aged 18 to 29 in good health. CDR3 coding DNA: TGTGCCAGCGGAAAATGGGGACCCCAGAACCTGCCACCCCTCCACTTT. Amino acids: CASGKWGPQNLPPLHF.